This is a list of T cell receptor beta chains from one sample in a study of control samples from healthy donors and cancer patients. Data came from immunoSEQ multiplex PCR; TCRdb stores just in-frame clones and leaves some out. This sample has 120,000 or so clones, with 80% to 90% found just once. The sequenced sample consisted of blood. Receptors originate from a man aged 55 to 70 in good health. Each CDR3 is given with its conserved first and last residue. The D gene is left open where the match is weak. A row's size may be missing; if present it is once, few, many or a size class.

cdr3_aa | j_call | v_call | clone_size | d_call
CASSPEAHTQYF | TRBJ2-3 | TRBV5-8 | . | .
CASTHYSGTEAFF | TRBJ1-1 | TRBV19 | . | .
CASMSQGAGTGELFF | TRBJ2-2 | TRBV19 | once | TRBD1
CASYGQGAPYEQYF | TRBJ2-7 | TRBV18 | . | TRBD1
CASSRQYNQPQHF | TRBJ1-5 | TRBV6-5 | . | .
CASQRTGGDGYTF | TRBJ1-2 | TRBV10-1 | once | TRBD1
CASSTGSWRGYTF | TRBJ1-2 | TRBV19 | . | .
CAVGGQHYGYTF | TRBJ1-2 | TRBV28 | . | TRBD1
CASSLGSRPETQYF | TRBJ2-5 | TRBV28 | . | .
CASRPWSASITEAFF | TRBJ1-1 | TRBV27 | . | .
CATPPGLAGRGYCNEQFF | TRBJ2-1 | TRBV24-1 | . | TRBD2
CASSFLQGGTEAFF | TRBJ1-1 | TRBV27 | few | .
CASSAQVGTDTQYF | TRBJ2-3 | TRBV10-2 | . | .
CSARGLSEQYF | TRBJ2-7 | TRBV20-1 | . | .
CASSLAPVAGSGTSTDTQYF | TRBJ2-3 | TRBV7-2 | once | TRBD2
CASSVVDLETGELFF | TRBJ2-2 | TRBV9 | . | .
CASTRDETMNTEAFF | TRBJ1-1 | TRBV2 | . | .
CASSKDSSAQPQHF | TRBJ1-5 | TRBV7-2 | once | .
CASSLGHGQGNQPQHF | TRBJ1-5 | TRBV7-8 | . | .
CASSLTDVGNTIYF | TRBJ1-3 | TRBV7-8 | once | .
CASSPPGATNEKLFF | TRBJ1-4 | TRBV18 | . | .
CASSKVRSGSRIRSYEQYF | TRBJ2-7 | TRBV21-1 | few | .
CASNDQGTGNQPQHF | TRBJ1-5 | TRBV28 | . | .
CASSLVLEETQYF | TRBJ2-5 | TRBV5-1 | . | .
CASSQWTSPHEQYF | TRBJ2-7 | TRBV23-1 | . | TRBD2
CASSLPEAGNTIYF | TRBJ1-3 | TRBV7-2 | once | .
CASSLVLAGAKNIQYF | TRBJ2-4 | TRBV19 | . | .
CASSSPGGPYGYTF | TRBJ1-2 | TRBV5-6 | . | .
CASSEDGRGLAGISTDTQYF | TRBJ2-3 | TRBV6-1 | . | TRBD2
CASSLEGTGSGQYF | TRBJ2-7 | TRBV7-9 | . | TRBD1
CASSRDRGITEAFF | TRBJ1-1 | TRBV7-3 | . | TRBD1